The clone carrying this TCR beta chain was seen more than once but under ten times. What it binds is unknown. The sample originates from a study of post-analysis software for immune sequencing data. About the study: Disease courses included relapsing-remitting, secondary progressive and progressive-relapsing multiple sclerosis. Study findings and constraints: For normalized Chao1 diversity, multiple sclerosis patients scored significantly lower than controls did. About 5 TRBV segments, including TRBV5-6, TRBV5-1 and TRBV20-1, were more frequent in patients than controls. F-measure co-clustering was strong for batch-matched samples.

Tagging with unique molecular identifiers was a feature of the TCR beta cDNA libraries. Input of roughly 0.9 to 11 million T cells yielded a few hundred thousand cDNA molecules. TCRdb re-analysed the PCR reads in MiXCR, keeping a single row per CDR3 protein. The table records about 540,000 distinct CDR3 sequences, around 31% of them present only once. The V gene lost 5 bases and the J gene lost 5 bases, with 18 bases spanning the gap. The V gene's germline CDR1 is SGHTA and CDR2 FQGNSA. The CDR3 has 15 residues. This clonotype was sampled from a girl aged 2-17 years with multiple sclerosis. The sample consisted of blood. This chain links TRBV7-2 with TRBJ2-5, with D perhaps given as TRBD1 or TRBD2 (6 bases each). The CDR3 loop reads CASSPGDTPRETQYF. The CDR3 region has the DNA TGTGCCAGCAGCCCGGGGGACACCCCCAGGGAGACCCAGTACTTC.